Listed here is a single TCR beta chain. This entry belongs to a study of blood T cells in healthy people across ages. The second PCR ran roughly 6 to 11 cycles with a sample-barcoded 5' primer and J-beta primers. MiXCR was run by TCRdb on the 5' RACE reads, yielding one entry per CDR3 protein. The sample gives 950,000 to 1,200,000 distinct CDR3 sequences, 35% to 40% of which show up once; approximately 14% is in the top ten. J was trimmed by 3 bases and V by 6 bases; bases with no gene match: 7. The CDR3 spans 15 residues. Germline V gene sequence: CDR1 MDHEN, CDR2 SYDVKM. The sample was blood. This chain uses TRBV28 with TRBJ2-1; 8 bases line up with TRBD2. This receptor was obtained from a man younger than 30 in good health. The CDR3 sequence: CASSRRGGGYNEQFF. Written as DNA, the CDR3 is TGTGCCAGCAGCCGCCGGGGGGGCGGCTACAATGAGCAGTTCTTC.